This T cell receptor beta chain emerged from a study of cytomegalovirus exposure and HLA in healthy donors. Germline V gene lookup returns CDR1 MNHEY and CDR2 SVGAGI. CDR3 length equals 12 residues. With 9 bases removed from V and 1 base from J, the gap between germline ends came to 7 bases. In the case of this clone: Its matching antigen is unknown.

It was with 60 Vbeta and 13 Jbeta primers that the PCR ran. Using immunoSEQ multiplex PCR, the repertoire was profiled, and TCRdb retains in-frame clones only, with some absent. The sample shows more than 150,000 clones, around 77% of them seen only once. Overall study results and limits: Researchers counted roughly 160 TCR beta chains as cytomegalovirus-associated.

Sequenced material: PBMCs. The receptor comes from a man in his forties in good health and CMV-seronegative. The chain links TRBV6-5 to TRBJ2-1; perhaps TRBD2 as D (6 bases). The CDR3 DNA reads TGTGCCAGTGGGACTTCCTACAATGAGCAGTTCTTC. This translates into CASGTSYNEQFF.